The clone carrying this T cell receptor (beta chain) was detected ten times or more. Its specificity is unknown. At one end the junction does not follow the germline gene, possibly because of a read error. Each sequencing run yielded over 170 million TCR-beta sequences from 15-18 subjects. Each CDR3 protein is one row after TCRdb ran MiXCR on the 5' RACE reads. Of around 33,000 distinct CDR3 sequences in the sample, roughly a quarter were seen once. The CDR3 consists of 13 residues. The germline CDR1 and CDR2 sequences are ENHRY and SYGVKD. These data are taken from a study of neurological immune-mediated disorders. Study outcomes and limitations: The greatest TCR clonal expansion appeared in HTLV-1-associated myelopathy and the smallest, falling below healthy controls, in multiple sclerosis.

For sorted libraries, the input was about 930,000 CD4+ or CD8+ T cells. The origin of this receptor is a man in his forties or fifties with HTLV-1-associated myelopathy (HAM/TSP). The V gene is TRBV10-3, the J gene TRBJ2-5; TRBD1 might be the D (6 bases). The specimen was CD4+ T cells from blood. CDR3 nucleotides: TGTGCCAACAGTGGGGGCTTGGGAGAGACCCAGTACTTC. Protein: CANSGGLGETQYF.